The rows below give T cell receptor beta chains drawn from one sample of a study of vaccination and CD4 T cells after COVID-19. These receptors have no identified antigens. A single record per CDR3 protein comes from TCRdb applying MiXCR to the PCR reads. Counted here are about 15,000 distinct CDR3 sequences, 51% occurring once; the ten biggest clones make up more than 9%. Sequenced here: CD4+ T cells from blood, cultured in vitro, sampled before SARS-CoV-2 vaccination. Receptors were obtained from a human donor who had recovered from COVID-19. CDR3s include the opening cysteine and the closing phenylalanine or tryptophan. D genes are given only for firm matches. Rows give clone size only sometimes, using once, few, many, or a class for an expanded clone.

- - TRBJ2-4 TRBV5-6 TGTGCCAGCAGCTTTGGCAGGGGGGCCCAAAACATTCAGTACTTC CASSFGRGAQNIQYF
once - TRBJ2-3 TRBV6-1 TGTGCCAGCAGCCTATTCCCGGGGGACCAAATTACTGCTAGCACAGATACGCAGTATTTT CASSLFPGDQITASTDTQYF
- TRBD2 TRBJ2-7 TRBV7-8 TGTGCCAGCAGCTTAGCGCCCGGGACTAGCGGGGACGAGCAGTACTTC CASSLAPGTSGDEQYF
- - TRBJ2-5 TRBV7-2 TGTGCCAGCAGCCGAGACGTTGCGGAGACCCAGTACTTC CASSRDVAETQYF
- - TRBJ2-2 TRBV20-1 TGCAGTGCTGAAATCGGCGGTGGGAGAACCGGGGAGCTGTTTTTT CSAEIGGGRTGELFF
- - TRBJ2-5 TRBV21-1 TGTGCCAGCAGCAAAGGCAGGAGACAGGGGGAAGAGACCCAGTACTTC CASSKGRRQGEETQYF
once - TRBJ2-5 TRBV10-3 TGTGCCATCAGTGAATCCTCCGAGACCCAGTACTTC CAISESSETQYF
medium-sized - TRBJ2-7 TRBV12-3/TRBV12-4 TGTGCCAGCAGTTTGAAATCATACGAGCAGTACTTC CASSLKSYEQYF
- - TRBJ2-7 TRBV6-2/TRBV6-3 TGTGCCAGCAGTTATGCACCGGCACTGAGCTCCTACGAGCAGTACTTC CASSYAPALSSYEQYF
- TRBD1 TRBJ2-2 TRBV6-5 TGTGCCAGCAGTTATCAACGACAGGGGGGGGTGGCCACCGGGGAGCTGTTTTTT CASSYQRQGGVATGELFF
medium-sized - TRBJ1-2 TRBV11-2 TGTGCCAGCCAAGTTTCGGCTGGACAGTTCGGCTACACCTTC CASQVSAGQFGYTF
- - TRBJ1-1 TRBV6-1 TGTGCCAGCAGTGAAGTTCGGGGTCACTCTGAAGCTTTCTTT CASSEVRGHSEAFF
few - TRBJ1-5 TRBV12-3/TRBV12-4 TGTGCCAGCAGTTTCGGTAACGTAGGGAATCAGCCCCAGCATTTT CASSFGNVGNQPQHF
- - TRBJ2-7 TRBV7-3 TGTGCCAGCAGCCCCCGACATGGAGCCTACGAGCAGTACTTC CASSPRHGAYEQYF
few TRBD1 TRBJ1-1 TRBV20-1 TGCAGTGCTAGAGATAGGTTTCGAGACAGGGTGATGAATGAAGCTTTCTTT CSARDRFRDRVMNEAFF
- - TRBJ1-2 TRBV20-1 TGCAGTGCTAGTCGACAGAAAAACTATGGCTACACCTTC CSASRQKNYGYTF
few TRBD1 TRBJ1-6 TRBV20-1 TGCAGTGCTAGAGATCTGGACAGGTTTACCCTTCGGGCCCTCCACTTT CSARDLDRFTLRALHF
- TRBD2 TRBJ2-6 TRBV6-5 TGTGCCAGCAGTTCGCTAGCGGGGAGCTCTGGGGCCAACGTCCTGACTTTC CASSSLAGSSGANVLTF
- TRBD1 TRBJ2-1 TRBV11-2 TGTGCCAGCAGCTTCCCGGGACAGGGTTACAATGAGCAGTTCTTC CASSFPGQGYNEQFF
- - TRBJ1-1 TRBV6-1 TGTGCCAGCAGGAACCTGGATGCTTTCTTT CASRNLDAFF